Listed here are 24 T cell receptor beta chains from one sample, sequenced in a study of identical twins. TCRdb re-called the 5' RACE reads through MiXCR, storing one row per CDR3 protein. Among 420,000 or so distinct CDR3 sequences listed, around a sixth were seen once. Sequencing was carried out using naive T cells sorted from blood. These receptors were obtained from a man between 45 and 60 years old in good health.

This clonotype showed up just a few times. In nucleotides, the CDR3 is TGTGCCACCAGCAGAGGGGATAACCCCTACAATGAGCAGTTCTTC. It codes for CATSRGDNPYNEQFF. The chain is built from TRBV15 and TRBJ2-1; no clear D gene. CDR1 is LNHNV and CDR2 is YYDKDF in the germline V gene (reference sequence). Trimming left V 1 base short and J 2 bases short, with 9 bases between. The CDR3 loop spans 15 amino acids.

There are a few counts of this clonotype. The J gene is TRBJ2-1, the V gene TRBV9, with no clear D. This CDR3 has 13 amino acids. The germline V gene encodes CDR1 SGDLS and CDR2 YYNGEE. Trimming took off 0 bases at V and 7 bases at J, with 8 bases between the two ends. The CDR3 bases are TGTGCCAGCAGCGTAGGCGAGAGAAATGAGCAGTTCTTC. Encoded protein: CASSVGERNEQFF.

The gene calls are TRBV25-1 and TRBJ1-1; D is undetermined. The V end was cut by 8 bases, the J end by 3 bases, with 7 bases between. This CDR3 region has 11 residues. Germline V gene sequence: CDR1 MGHDK, CDR2 SYGVNS. The CDR3 reads CASATYTEAFF. CDR3 nucleotides: TGTGCCAGCGCGACTTACACTGAAGCTTTCTTT.

V and J are TRBV7-8 and TRBJ1-4; D gene ambiguous. The V gene lost 2 bases and the J gene lost 5 bases, with 9 bases spanning the gap. Germline CDR1 and CDR2: SGHVS and FQNEAQ. CDR3 length equals 14 residues. The CDR3 sequence is CASSLSRPNEKLFF. The CDR3 nucleotides are TGTGCCAGCAGCTTAAGCAGACCGAATGAAAAACTGTTTTTT.

The gene calls are TRBV20-1 and TRBJ1-2; 8 nucleotides match TRBD1. Germline lookup yields CDR1 DFQATT and CDR2 SNEGSKA (reference sequence). The CDR3 is made up of 14 amino acids. V shed 6 bases, J shed 2 bases, and the junction held 8 bases outside the gene matches. This CDR3 is CSAFSGGANYGYTF. CDR3 sequence (DNA): TGCAGTGCCTTTTCAGGGGGCGCGAACTATGGCTACACCTTC.

The chain combines TRBV15 with TRBJ2-4; D ambiguous. Trimming removed 0 bases from V and 7 bases from J, with 10 bases in between. Per the germline V gene, CDR1 is LNHNV and CDR2 is YYDKDF (reference sequence). This CDR3 region has 14 residues. The CDR3 loop is CATSRDRGRNIQYF. CDR3 nucleotide sequence: TGTGCCACCAGCAGAGATCGTGGTCGGAACATTCAGTACTTC.

Notes on this clonotype: A much larger clone sits a single nucleotide away, making a read error possible. The chain uses TRBV5-5 and TRBJ1-4; D ambiguous. The CDR3 loop spans 15 amino acids. Germline V gene sequence: CDR1 SGHKS, CDR2 YYEKEE (reference sequence). The CDR3 is CTSSLEQATNEKLFF. The CDR3 DNA sequence: TGTACCAGCAGCTTGGAACAAGCAACTAATGAAAAACTGTTTTTT.

V gene TRBV28 combines with J gene TRBJ2-3; 9 nucleotides line up with TRBD2. CDR3 size: 15 residues. CDR1 MDHEN and CDR2 SYDVKM come from the germline V gene. V lost 3 bases, J lost 1 base, and 2 bases stayed unmatched. The chain's CDR3 is CASSFQRGGTDTQYF. The DNA for the CDR3 is TGTGCCAGCAGTTTCCAGCGGGGGGGCACAGATACGCAGTATTTT. The whole variable domain, filled in from reference TRBV28 and TRBJ2-3, reads DVKVTQSSRYLVKRTGEKVFLECVQDMDHENMFWYRQDPGLGLRLIYFSYDVKMKEKGDIPEGYSVSREKKERFSLILESASTNQTSMYLCASSFQRGGTDTQYFGPGTRLTVL.

This clonotype was seen a handful of times. The gene calls are TRBV5-1 and TRBJ2-1; TRBD2 might be the D (5 bases). Trimming removed 0 bases at V and 0 bases at J, with 10 bases between. The V gene's germline CDR1 is SGHRS and CDR2 YFSETQ. The CDR3 totals 16 residues. For the CDR3, the DNA is TGCGCCAGCAGCTTGGTAAGCGGTATCTCCTACAATGAGCAGTTCTTC. Amino acids: CASSLVSGISYNEQFF.

This clonotype occurred many times. This chain joins TRBV7-9 and TRBJ1-3; D remains unclear. V lost 3 bases and J 0 bases, leaving 9 bases between the germline ends. The V gene's germline CDR1 is SEHNR and CDR2 FQNEAQ (reference sequence). The CDR3 is 15 residues long. CDR3 protein: CASSFPLISGNTIYF. The CDR3 DNA is TGTGCCAGCAGCTTCCCACTCATCTCTGGAAACACCATATATTTT.

The V call is TRBV4-1, the J call TRBJ1-6; D remains unclear. The V end lost 3 bases, the J end lost 0 bases, and 3 bases lay between the germline ends. Germline CDR1 is MGHRA and CDR2 is YSYEKL. This CDR3 has 14 residues. The CDR3 bases are TGCGCCAGCAGCCATGGCTCCTATAATTCACCCCTCCACTTT. It encodes CASSHGSYNSPLHF.

The V and J genes are TRBV10-3 and TRBJ2-7; perhaps TRBD2 as D (7 bases). The CDR3 extends over 14 amino acids. The V gene lost 3 bases and the J gene lost 7 bases, with 16 bases spanning the gap. Germline assignment: CDR1 ENHRY and CDR2 SYGVKD. For the CDR3, the DNA is TGTGCCATCAGTGAAGCGGGACAACCTGCTGAGCAGTACTTC. Amino acids: CAISEAGQPAEQYF.

V and J are TRBV2 and TRBJ1-2; no clear D. The CDR3 is made up of 14 amino acids. V lost 5 bases, J lost 0 bases, and 10 bases lay in between. In germline, CDR1 is SNHLY, CDR2 FYNNEI. The CDR3 protein is CASSWSEANYGYTF. The CDR3 nucleotides read TGTGCCAGCAGTTGGTCAGAAGCTAACTATGGCTACACCTTC.

This chain uses TRBV5-1 with TRBJ1-4; D gene uncertain. CDR1 is SGHRS, CDR2 YFSETQ, per germline. Trimming removed 7 bases from V and 5 bases from J, with 9 bases in between. The CDR3 length is 12 residues. The CDR3 loop is CASRDGNEKLFF. DNA for the CDR3: TGCGCCAGCCGAGACGGAAATGAAAAACTGTTTTTT.

The V gene is TRBV20-1, the J gene TRBJ2-7; 10 bases align to TRBD2. The CDR3 has 14 amino acids. Looked up from germline, CDR1 is DFQATT and CDR2 is SNEGSKA (reference sequence). After removal of 6 bases from V and 0 bases from J, the junction contained 5 bases not matched to a gene. The CDR3 sequence is CSALGLANSYEQYF. DNA for the CDR3: TGCAGTGCCTTGGGACTAGCGAACTCCTACGAGCAGTACTTC.

This clonotype appeared many times. The V call is TRBV12-3 or TRBV12-4, the J call TRBJ2-1, with TRBD2 matching 11 bases. The length of the CDR3 is 18 residues. J gave up 0 bases and V 5 bases, and 9 bases lay outside the gene matches. The CDR3 reads CASSPGTSGFSSYNEQFF. The DNA of the CDR3 is TGTGCCAGCAGTCCCGGGACTAGCGGATTCAGCTCCTACAATGAGCAGTTCTTC.

This clonotype turned up a few times. This sequence joins TRBV12-3 or TRBV12-4 and TRBJ2-4; no reliable D call. The CDR3 has 13 residues. V was pared by 3 bases and J by 3 bases, with 6 bases between. The CDR3, as DNA: TGTGCCAGCAGTTTTTCGGGCAAAAACATTCAGTACTTC. Amino acid sequence: CASSFSGKNIQYF.

This chain joins TRBV5-1 and TRBJ2-1, with TRBD2 identical over 14 bases. CDR1 SGHRS and CDR2 YFSETQ come from the germline V gene. This CDR3 spans 19 amino acids. After removal of 4 bases from V and 1 base from J, the junction contained 10 bases not matched to a gene. The CDR3 region has the DNA TGCGCCAGCAGCCCGACCGGGACTAGCGGGAGTGGGTCCTACAATGAGCAGTTCTTC. Amino acid sequence: CASSPTGTSGSGSYNEQFF.

This clonotype was seen many times. This CDR3 reads CASSPAGTGYEQYF. The CDR3 nucleotides are TGTGCCAGCAGCCCCGCCGGGACAGGTTACGAGCAGTACTTC. This chain joins TRBV12-3 or TRBV12-4 and TRBJ2-7; 8 bases fit TRBD1. The CDR3 has 14 residues. V lost 6 bases and J lost 4; bases outside the gene matches: 8.

The chain employs TRBV7-9 and TRBJ2-1; no clear D gene. This CDR3 is built from 13 residues. Germline V lookup: CDR1 SEHNR, CDR2 FQNEAQ (reference sequence). V lost 1 base and J lost 4, with 5 bases in between. CDR3 region: CASSLVEYNEQFF. The CDR3 bases are TGTGCCAGCAGCTTAGTTGAGTACAATGAGCAGTTCTTC.

This clonotype was counted between two and nine times. The V gene is TRBV19, the J gene TRBJ2-3, with D possibly TRBD1 on 7 matching bases. This CDR3 has 16 amino acids. Trimming pared 6 bases from V and 1 base from J, leaving 17 bases between. CDR1 and CDR2 from the germline V gene are LNHDA and SQIVND (reference sequence). The CDR3, as DNA: TGTGCCAGTAGCACACAGGGGTGGAGGGGCACAGATACGCAGTATTTT. Its translation: CASSTQGWRGTDTQYF. The complete variable domain, with remaining parts taken from reference TRBV19 and TRBJ2-3, reads DGGITQSPKYLFRKEGQNVTLSCEQNLNHDAMYWYRQDPGQGLRLIYYSQIVNDFQKGDIAEGYSVSREKKESFPLTVTSAQKNPTAFYLCASSTQGWRGTDTQYFGPGTRLTVL.

The V call is TRBV28, the J call TRBJ1-5; perhaps TRBD1 as D (5 bases). The germline V gene has CDR1 MDHEN and CDR2 SYDVKM. The V and J ends lost 1 base and 4 bases respectively, with 17 bases between them. The CDR3 runs 17 residues. DNA of the CDR3: TGTGCCAGCAGTTTATTCAGGGCAGGGCTTAGTAATCAGCCCCAGCATTTT. It yields the protein CASSLFRAGLSNQPQHF.

CDR3 sequence (DNA): TGTGCCAGCAGCTTATCCCGGGGGGCCTACGAGCAGTACTTC. This sequence encodes CASSLSRGAYEQYF. The gene calls are TRBV11-2 and TRBJ2-7, with 7 bases fitting TRBD2. In germline, CDR1 is SGHAT, CDR2 FQNNGV. This CDR3 is 14 amino acids long. V was pared by 2 bases and J by 2 bases, with 3 bases of the junction left unmatched.

This chain joins TRBV6-1 and TRBJ2-3, with 7 bases aligning to TRBD1. J was trimmed by 4 bases and V by 6 bases; bases with no gene match: 7. Germline V gene sequence: CDR1 MNHNS, CDR2 SASEGT. The CDR3 loop spans 14 amino acids. The CDR3 sequence is CASSLIGGPDTQYF. In DNA form, the CDR3 reads TGTGCCAGCAGCCTAATAGGGGGCCCAGATACGCAGTATTTT.